The entry below gives a single T cell receptor beta chain sequence along with its context. The specificity of this receptor is unknown. The sample holds no much larger clone one base away, and base qualities are not on file. This record belongs to a study of CD8+ T cells in alopecia areata listed by TCRdb under 2018. Regarding the study in general: In both human patients and the C3H/HeJ mouse model, the study applied high-throughput TCRbeta sequencing to look at T cell clonal expansion in alopecia areata. RNA came from the PAXgene miRNA kit for fixed scalp, the miRNeasy kit for PBMCs, and the RNeasy kit for mouse skin. In humans, TCRbeta sequencing was performed on scalp tissue and on sorted CD4+ and CD8+ peripheral blood T cells from healthy controls and from patients with patchy or totalis/universalis alopecia areata. Amplification of TCRbeta CDR3 regions was done by immunoSEQ multiplex PCR using 35 Vbeta forward primers and 13 Jbeta reverse primers. Scalp clonality was compared across normal scalp (n=4), patchy alopecia areata scalp (n=8), and alopecia totalis/universalis scalp (n=8).

Lesional scalp punch biopsies and peripheral blood were obtained from alopecia areata patients. PBMCs were isolated by density centrifugation and stained for CD3, CD4 and CD8, and CD4+ and CD8+ T cells were sorted on a FACSAria. The untreated alopecia areata patients were recruited through a multicenter biomarker study. For five biomarker-study patients, blood CD8+ T cells were further sorted into NKG2D-low and NKG2D-high fractions. The junction shows trimming of 0 bases on V and 2 bases on J, plus 7 bases between the germline ends. CDR1 and CDR2 (MGHRA, YSYEKL) derive from the germline V gene. The cysteine opens and the phenylalanine closes a CDR3 of 15 amino acids. Only the CDR3 DNA is retained, 45 bases long and in frame from the first base. Library prep was done by the immunoSEQ multiplex PCR assay. RNA was extracted from all samples and reverse transcribed into cDNA, which served as template for TCR sequencing. First-strand cDNA was synthesized with SuperScript III using a 2:1 mix of oligo-dT and random hexamers. Amplification bias was assessed with a synthetic immune receptor repertoire, and residual bias was removed computationally. On the authors' methods: After raw reads were preprocessed to remove errors, the CDR3 was defined following IMGT conventions as running from the conserved cysteine to phenylalanine. Clonality was computed as 1 minus the Shannon entropy, with the entropy normalized by log2 of the number of productive unique TCRs. Whether each scalp clone was CD4 or CD8 was inferred by checking scalp TCRbeta sequences against the CD4 and CD8 repertoires from sorted blood. Entries here come from immuneACCESS through TCRdb and include only in-frame sequences with V and J called. Some clones fail to appear in such tables; in the studies checked, an unresolved V gene covers under half of the shortfall, and the cause of the remainder is unknown. Clonal size and the V and J genes are those of that table, whereas D and trimming came from the DNA. Recorded for this sample are 70,000 to 95,000 clones; just over 50% of them occurred a single time. In total, the top ten clones hold approximately 5.4% of the sample.

What the study reported, not specific to this receptor: Unlike mouse skin, which is dominated by gammadelta T cells, normal human skin has resident alphabeta T cells that are also sequenced, and this complicates analysis of the scalp TCR repertoire. Shared TCR sequences between patients were less evident than in mice, which may be partly attributable to HLA diversity in the patient population. Compared with normal scalp, lesional scalp had higher clonality and more expanded CD8+ clones, particularly in alopecia totalis/universalis, a pattern that suggests antigenic drive.

Sequences were obtained from NKG2D-high CD8+ T cells sorted from blood. The cell subset or site label of this sample denotes: sorted CD8+ NKG2D-high blood T cells. The sequence is built from TRBV4-1 and TRBJ1-4; the D gene is not confidently resolved. The clonotype was recovered from a human donor with alopecia areata. The DNA sequence reads TGCGCCAGCAGCCAAGATGGGAATACTAATGAAAAACTGTTTTTT. Translated, it reads CASSQDGNTNEKLFF.